This passage covers 6 T cell receptor beta chains from one sample sequenced in a study of OX40 agonist ivuxolimab in advanced cancers. Some clones are missing from TCRdb's copy, which holds only in-frame ones; the method was immunoSEQ multiplex PCR. This sample has 50,000 to 70,000 clones; 80% to 90% occur once, and the top ten carry roughly 1.2%. The sequencing here drew on CD4+ or CD8+ T cells sorted from blood, taken in a trial of the OX40 agonist ivuxolimab. The receptors originated from an adult with an advanced solid tumor such as melanoma, head and neck, liver or kidney cancer.

J is TRBJ1-3 and V is TRBV4-2; no clear D. The CDR3 sequence is 16 residues long. Trimming took 0 bases from V and 0 from J, leaving 9 bases between them. Germline V gene sequence: CDR1 LGHNA, CDR2 YNFKEQ. CDR3 in DNA: TGTGCCAGCAGCCAAGATTGGCAGGACTCTGGAAACACCATATATTTT. This sequence encodes CASSQDWQDSGNTIYF.

The chain recombines TRBV19 with TRBJ2-2, with 12 positions matching TRBD2. The V gene end was trimmed by 4 bases and the J gene end by 5 bases; junction bases not matched to a gene: 14. Germline V lookup: CDR1 LNHDA, CDR2 SQIVND (reference sequence). The CDR3 is made up of 19 amino acids. CDR3 sequence: CASSSRGPSGRARTGELFF. Written as DNA, the CDR3 is TGTGCCAGTAGTAGTCGAGGTCCTAGCGGGAGGGCCAGGACCGGGGAGCTGTTTTTT.

This chain joins TRBV6-5 and TRBJ2-1, with D possibly TRBD1 on 5 matching bases. Germline V gene sequence: CDR1 MNHEY, CDR2 SVGAGI. With 6 bases removed from V and 1 base from J, the gap between germline ends came to 10 bases. The length of the CDR3 is 14 residues. The CDR3: CASSRTISYNEQFF. The CDR3 DNA reads as TGTGCCAGCAGCCGGACAATTTCCTACAATGAGCAGTTCTTC.

V gene TRBV7-3 combines with J gene TRBJ2-1, with 8 positions matching TRBD2. This CDR3 comprises 13 residues. Per the germline V gene, CDR1 is SGHTA and CDR2 is FQGTGA. The trim removed 6 bases at V and 5 bases at J, leaving 3 bases unmatched. CDR3 nucleotide sequence: TGTGCCAGCAGTCGGACTAGCAACAATGAGCAGTTCTTC. Translation: CASSRTSNNEQFF.

CDR3 residues: CASSLVRVGTEAFF. CDR3 nucleotides: TGTGCCAGCAGCTTAGTGCGGGTGGGCACTGAAGCTTTCTTT. This chain connects TRBV11-2 to TRBJ1-1, with D hard to call. Germline values: CDR1 SGHAT, CDR2 FQNNGV. Trimming shortened V by 1 base and J by 4 bases, and 10 bases separated the two germline ends. CDR3 length: 14 residues. Supplemented by reference TRBV11-2 and TRBJ1-1, the full variable domain reads EAGVAQSPRYKIIEKRQSVAFWCNPISGHATLYWYQQILGQGPKLLIQFQNNGVVDDSQLPKDRFSAERLKGVDSTLKIQPAKLEDSAVYLCASSLVRVGTEAFFGQGTRLTVV.

The chain links TRBV7-9 to TRBJ2-3; weak D call: TRBD2 (7 bases). The V gene's germline CDR1 is SEHNR and CDR2 FQNEAQ (reference sequence). This CDR3 comprises 16 residues. V gave up 5 bases and J gave up 7 bases, with 22 bases separating them. The CDR3 sequence: CASSPPRGGSLNTQYF. CDR3 nucleotides: TGTGCCAGCAGCCCCCCCAGGGGCGGGAGTTTAAATACGCAGTATTTT.